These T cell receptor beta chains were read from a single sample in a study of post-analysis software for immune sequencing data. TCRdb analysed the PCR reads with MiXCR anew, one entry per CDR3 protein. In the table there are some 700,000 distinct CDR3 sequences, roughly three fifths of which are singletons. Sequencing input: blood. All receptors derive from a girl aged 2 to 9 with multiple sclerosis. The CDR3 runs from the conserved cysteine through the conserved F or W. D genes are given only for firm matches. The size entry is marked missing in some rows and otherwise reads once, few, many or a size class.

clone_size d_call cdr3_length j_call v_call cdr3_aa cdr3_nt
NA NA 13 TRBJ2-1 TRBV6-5 CATLRVAGNEQFF TGTGCCACCCTACGGGTAGCAGGGAATGAGCAGTTCTTC
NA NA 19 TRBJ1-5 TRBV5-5 CASSLGPSLVSGGGQPQHF TGTGCCAGCAGCTTGGGGCCCTCGCTGGTCTCGGGGGGCGGTCAGCCCCAGCATTTT
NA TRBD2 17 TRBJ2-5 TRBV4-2 CASSQARLAGGQETQYF TGTGCCAGCAGCCAAGCCCGGCTAGCGGGGGGTCAAGAGACCCAGTACTTC
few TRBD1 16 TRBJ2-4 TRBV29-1 CSATGSVKYAKNIQYF TGCAGCGCGACAGGGTCGGTTAAATACGCCAAAAACATTCAGTACTTC
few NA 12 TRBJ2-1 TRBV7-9 CASSLGVEEQFF TGTGCCAGCAGCTTAGGGGTGGAGGAGCAGTTCTTC
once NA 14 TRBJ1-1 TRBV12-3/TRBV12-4 CASSSRDGNTEAFF TGTGCCAGCAGTTCCCGGGACGGGAACACTGAAGCTTTCTTT
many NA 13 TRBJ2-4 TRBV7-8 CASSLRVENIQYF TGTGCCAGCAGCCTAAGGGTGGAAAACATTCAGTACTTC
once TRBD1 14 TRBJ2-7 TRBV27 CASARGRPSYEQYF TGTGCCAGCGCAAGGGGGCGCCCCTCCTACGAGCAGTACTTC
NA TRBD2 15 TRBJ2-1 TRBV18 CASSHSGRSYNEQFF TGTGCCAGCTCCCATAGCGGGAGATCCTACAATGAGCAGTTCTTC
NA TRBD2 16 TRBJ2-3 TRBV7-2 CASSLEGPGRADTQYF TGTGCCAGCAGCTTAGAGGGGCCAGGGAGGGCAGATACGCAGTATTTT
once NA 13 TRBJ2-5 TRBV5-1 CASSRGSSGTQYF TGCGCCAGCAGCAGAGGTAGTAGTGGGACCCAGTACTTC
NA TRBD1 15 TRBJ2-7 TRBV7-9 CASSSTGTGTDEQYF TGTGCCAGCAGCTCGACCGGGACAGGGACGGACGAGCAGTACTTC
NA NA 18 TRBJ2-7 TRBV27 CASSPCRGGPSNIYEQYF TGTGCCAGCAGTCCGTGCCGGGGCGGGCCCTCTAATATCTACGAGCAGTACTTC
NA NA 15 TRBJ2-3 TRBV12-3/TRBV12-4 CASSLSQRSTDAQYF TGTGCCAGCAGTTTATCTCAGCGGTCCACAGATGCGCAGTATTTT
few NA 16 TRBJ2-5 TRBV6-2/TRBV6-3 CASSYYGPPRGETQYF TGTGCCAGCAGTTACTACGGCCCCCCCAGAGGAGAGACCCAGTACTTC
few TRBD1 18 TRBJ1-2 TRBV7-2 CASSFETGTGEIGYGYTF TGTGCCAGCAGCTTCGAGACCGGGACAGGGGAGATTGGCTATGGCTACACCTTC
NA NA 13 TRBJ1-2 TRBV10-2 CASSESSGYGYTF TGCGCCAGCAGTGAGTCGTCAGGCTATGGCTACACCTTC
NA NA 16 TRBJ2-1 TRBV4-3 CASSHDTAGSYNEQFF TGCGCCAGCAGCCACGACACAGCGGGTTCCTACAATGAGCAGTTCTTC
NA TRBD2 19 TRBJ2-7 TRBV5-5 CASSALTSGSPRSSYEQYF TGTGCCAGCAGCGCCCTTACTAGCGGGAGCCCAAGGAGCTCCTACGAGCAGTACTTC
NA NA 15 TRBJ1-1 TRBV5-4 CASSLAVGGITEAFF TGTGCCAGCAGCTTGGCCGTTGGAGGCATCACTGAAGCTTTCTTT
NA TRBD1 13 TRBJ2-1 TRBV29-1 CSVRDRTYSEQFF TGCAGCGTCCGGGACAGAACATACAGTGAGCAGTTCTTC
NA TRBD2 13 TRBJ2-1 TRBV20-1 CSASPGGVNEQFF TGCAGTGCTAGTCCGGGAGGGGTTAATGAGCAGTTCTTC
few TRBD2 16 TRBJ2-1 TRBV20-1 CSASPALAGVRDEQFF TGCAGTGCTAGCCCCGCTCTAGCGGGAGTTAGGGATGAGCAGTTCTTC
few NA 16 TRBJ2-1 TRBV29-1 CSVEDLRMAPYNEQFF TGCAGCGTTGAAGATCTTCGTATGGCGCCGTACAATGAGCAGTTCTTC
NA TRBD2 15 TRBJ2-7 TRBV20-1 CSARGGGLAGYEQYF TGCAGTGCTAGAGGTGGGGGACTAGCGGGTTACGAGCAGTACTTC
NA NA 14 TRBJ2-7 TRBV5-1 CASSLAGGRNEQYF TGCGCCAGCAGCTTGGCCGGAGGGCGTAACGAGCAGTACTTC
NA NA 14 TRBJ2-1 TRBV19 CASSTGRATPEQFF TGTGCCAGTAGTACGGGCCGCGCGACCCCGGAGCAGTTCTTC
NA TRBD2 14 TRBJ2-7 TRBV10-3 CAISGRGDEYEQYF TGTGCCATCAGTGGACGGGGGGATGAGTACGAGCAGTACTTC
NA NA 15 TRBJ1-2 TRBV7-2 CASSLWTSGYYGYTF TGTGCCAGCAGCTTGTGGACAAGTGGATACTATGGCTACACCTTC